Following are 4 T cell receptor beta chains from one sample sequenced in a study of cytomegalovirus exposure and HLA in healthy donors. Vbeta (60) and Jbeta (13) primers were used in the PCR. Repertoires were generated with immunoSEQ multiplex PCR, while TCRdb's copy carries only in-frame clones and drops some. The sample has some 160,000 clones, 82% seen once; the top ten hold roughly 8%. Sequencing input: PBMCs. These TCRs come from a male donor in good health and CMV-seropositive.

The chain uses TRBV18 and TRBJ2-7; possibly TRBD1 for D (6 bases). This CDR3 has 14 residues. The germline V gene encodes CDR1 KGHSH and CDR2 LQKENI. V dropped 4 bases and J dropped 6 bases, with 16 bases sitting between them. The CDR3, as DNA: TGTGCCAGCTCACTAACACAGGGATCTCGCGAGCAGTACTTC. It is translated as CASSLTQGSREQYF.

V and J are TRBV19 and TRBJ2-2, with 10 positions matching TRBD2. Germline trimming cut 5 bases from V and 6 bases from J; bases unmatched to any gene: 9. Germline V CDR1 and CDR2: LNHDA, SQIVND (reference sequence). The CDR3 loop spans 16 amino acids. CDR3 residues: CASSLLAGVLAGELFF. For the CDR3, the DNA is TGTGCCAGTAGTCTTCTAGCGGGAGTCCTGGCCGGGGAGCTGTTTTTT.

This sequence joins TRBV7-8 and TRBJ2-3; 11 bases map to TRBD2. Trimming cost V 5 bases and J 6 bases; bases outside gene matches: 4. Germline V lookup: CDR1 SGHVS, CDR2 FQNEAQ. The CDR3 contains 14 residues. This CDR3 reads CASSVTSGSDTQYF. In DNA, the CDR3 is TGTGCCAGCAGCGTCACTAGCGGGAGTGATACGCAGTATTTT.

V usage is TRBV18 and J usage is TRBJ1-2; TRBD1 is a possible D gene (6 bases). The CDR3 loop spans 16 amino acids. V lost 2 bases to trimming and J lost 2 bases, with 15 bases between them. Germline V gene sequence: CDR1 KGHSH, CDR2 LQKENI. CDR3 bases: TGTGCCAGCTCACCAGAAGCAGGCACAGGGAACTATGGCTACACCTTC. Residues: CASSPEAGTGNYGYTF.